Below, 8 T cell receptor beta chains from the same sample are listed, as sequenced in a study of OX40 agonist ivuxolimab in advanced cancers. Repertoires were generated with immunoSEQ multiplex PCR, while TCRdb's copy carries only in-frame clones and drops some. The top ten hold almost 0.45% of the sample, which has 55,000 to 65,000 clones, roughly 90% seen once. The sequencing used CD4+ or CD8+ T cells sorted from blood, collected in a trial of the OX40 agonist ivuxolimab. The source of these receptors is an adult with an advanced solid tumor such as melanoma, head and neck, liver or kidney cancer.

V usage is TRBV15 and J usage is TRBJ2-5; no firm D call. V lost 4 bases, J lost 5 bases, and 11 bases lay in between. From germline, CDR1 is LNHNV and CDR2 YYDKDF (reference sequence). The CDR3 is 13 residues long. The CDR3: CATSIIIGETQYF. DNA for the CDR3: TGTGCCACCAGCATTATTATTGGGGAGACCCAGTACTTC.

CDR3 nucleotide sequence: TGTGCCAGCTCACCAAGCAGAGCCGGACTTGGAGGGGAAAAACTGTTTTTT. This translates into CASSPSRAGLGGEKLFF. The chain uses TRBV18 and TRBJ1-4, with D unclear. Trimming cost V 2 bases and J 8 bases, with 21 bases left between them. The CDR3 extends over 17 amino acids. Germline V gives CDR1 KGHSH, CDR2 LQKENI.

This clone was picked up one time. The V gene is TRBV6-5, the J gene TRBJ2-2; D remains unclear. CDR1 MNHEY and CDR2 SVGAGI come from the germline V gene. Trimming shortened V by 5 bases and J by 7 bases, and 5 bases separated the two germline ends. The CDR3 has 11 residues. The CDR3 nucleotides read TGTGCCAGCAGTGGGGTCGGGGAGCTGTTTTTT. Protein: CASSGVGELFF.

V is TRBV7-6 and J is TRBJ2-1, with 12 bases identical to TRBD1. The CDR3 is made up of 15 amino acids. Germline assignment: CDR1 SGHVS and CDR2 FNYEAQ. The J segment lost 7 bases and the V segment lost 6 bases, leaving 7 bases of the junction unmatched. The DNA for the CDR3 is TGTGCCAGCAGTCCGGGACAGGGGGCACAAAATGAGCAGTTCTTC. This translates into CASSPGQGAQNEQFF.

The rearrangement joins TRBV27 to TRBJ2-1; possibly TRBD2 for D (6 bases). V lost 2 bases and J 5 bases, leaving 10 bases between the germline ends. Germline V lookup: CDR1 MNHEY, CDR2 SMNVEV (reference sequence). This CDR3 spans 14 amino acids. The chain's CDR3 is CASSLHSGNNEQFF. CDR3 DNA sequence: TGTGCCAGCAGTTTACATAGCGGAAACAATGAGCAGTTCTTC.

The chain couples TRBV18 to TRBJ1-2; TRBD1 might be the D (6 bases). V was shortened by 1 base and J by 4 bases, with 10 bases between the two germline ends. The CDR3 sequence is 14 residues long. Germline lookup yields CDR1 KGHSH and CDR2 LQKENI. The DNA for the CDR3 is TGTGCCAGCTCACCACGAGGGGGAGGCTATGGCTACACCTTC. Translation: CASSPRGGGYGYTF.

The chain has TRBV5-1 and TRBJ2-1, with 10 bases lining up with TRBD2. V dropped 0 bases and J dropped 0; count of bases not matched to a gene: 3. Germline CDR1 reads SGHRS; CDR2 reads YFSETQ. This CDR3 contains 17 residues. As DNA, the CDR3 is TGCGCCAGCAGCTTGGTGCCTAGCGGGAGCTCCTACAATGAGCAGTTCTTC. Protein product: CASSLVPSGSSYNEQFF.

The chain's CDR3 is CASSESLPRGTEAFF. Here the CDR3 DNA reads TGTGCCAGCAGCGAGTCTCTCCCCAGGGGTACTGAAGCTTTCTTT. The V gene is TRBV5-5, the J gene TRBJ1-1, with a weak D call TRBD1 (6 bases). Germline V CDR1 and CDR2: SGHKS, YYEKEE (reference sequence). V gave up 4 bases and J gave up 5 bases, with 18 bases separating them. The length of the CDR3 is 15 residues.